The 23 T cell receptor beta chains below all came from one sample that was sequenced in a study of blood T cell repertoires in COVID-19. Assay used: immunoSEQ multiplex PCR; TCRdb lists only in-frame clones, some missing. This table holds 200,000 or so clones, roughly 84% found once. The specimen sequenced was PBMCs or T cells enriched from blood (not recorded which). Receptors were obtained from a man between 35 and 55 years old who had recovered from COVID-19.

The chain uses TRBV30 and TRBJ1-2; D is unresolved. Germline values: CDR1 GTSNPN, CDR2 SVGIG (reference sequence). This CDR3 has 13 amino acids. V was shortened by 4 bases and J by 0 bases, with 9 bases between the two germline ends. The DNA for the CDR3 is TGTGCCTGGAAAGACAACGCTAACTATGGCTACACCTTC. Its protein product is CAWKDNANYGYTF.

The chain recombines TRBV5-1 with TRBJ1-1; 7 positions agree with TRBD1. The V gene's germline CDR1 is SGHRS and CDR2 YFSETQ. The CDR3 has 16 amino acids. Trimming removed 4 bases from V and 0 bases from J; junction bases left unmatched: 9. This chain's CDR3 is CASSPDPGTVNTEAFF. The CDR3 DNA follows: TGCGCCAGCAGCCCGGATCCCGGGACAGTGAACACTGAAGCTTTCTTT.

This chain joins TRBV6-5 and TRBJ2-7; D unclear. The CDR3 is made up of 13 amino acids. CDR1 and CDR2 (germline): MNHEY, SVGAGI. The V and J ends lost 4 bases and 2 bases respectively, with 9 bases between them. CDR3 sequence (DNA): TGTGCCAGCAGTTTCACAGTAACCTACGAGCAGTACTTC. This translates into CASSFTVTYEQYF.

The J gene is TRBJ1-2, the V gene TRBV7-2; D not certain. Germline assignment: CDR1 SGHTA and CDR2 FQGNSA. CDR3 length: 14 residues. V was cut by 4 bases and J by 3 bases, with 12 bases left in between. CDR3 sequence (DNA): TGTGCCAGCAGCTCGACTCAGGACTACTATGGCTACACCTTC. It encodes CASSSTQDYYGYTF.

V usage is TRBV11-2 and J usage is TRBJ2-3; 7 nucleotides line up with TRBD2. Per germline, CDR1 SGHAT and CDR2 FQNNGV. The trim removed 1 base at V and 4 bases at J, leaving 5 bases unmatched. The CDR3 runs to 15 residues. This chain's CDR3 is CASSLGSGVPDTQYF. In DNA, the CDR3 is TGTGCCAGCAGCTTAGGGAGCGGGGTACCAGATACGCAGTATTTT.

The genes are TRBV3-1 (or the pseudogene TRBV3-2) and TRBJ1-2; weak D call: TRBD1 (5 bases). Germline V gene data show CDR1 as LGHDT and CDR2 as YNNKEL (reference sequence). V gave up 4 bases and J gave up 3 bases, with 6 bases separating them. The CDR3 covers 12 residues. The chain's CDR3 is CASSRQHYGYTF. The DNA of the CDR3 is TGTGCCAGCAGCCGACAGCACTATGGCTACACCTTC.

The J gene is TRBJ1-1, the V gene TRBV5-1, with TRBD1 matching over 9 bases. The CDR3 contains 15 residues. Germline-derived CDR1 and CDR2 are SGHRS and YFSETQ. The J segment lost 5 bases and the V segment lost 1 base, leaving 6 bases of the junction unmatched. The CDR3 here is CASSLTGGGGTEAFF. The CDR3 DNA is TGCGCCAGCAGCTTGACAGGGGGCGGAGGTACTGAAGCTTTCTTT.

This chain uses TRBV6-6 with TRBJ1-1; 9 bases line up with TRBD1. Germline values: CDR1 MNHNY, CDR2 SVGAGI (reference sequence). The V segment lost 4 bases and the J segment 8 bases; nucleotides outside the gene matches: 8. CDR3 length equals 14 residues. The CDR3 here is CASSFGDRAKEAFF. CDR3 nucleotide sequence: TGTGCCAGCAGTTTTGGGGACAGGGCCAAAGAAGCTTTCTTT.

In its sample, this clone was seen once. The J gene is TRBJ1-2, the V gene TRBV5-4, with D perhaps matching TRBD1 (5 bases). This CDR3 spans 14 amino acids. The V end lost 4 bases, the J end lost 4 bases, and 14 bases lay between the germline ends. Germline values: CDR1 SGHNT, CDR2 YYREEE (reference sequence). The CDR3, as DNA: TGTGCCAGCAGCCCGTTGGGGGGATTCTATGGCTACACCTTC. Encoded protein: CASSPLGGFYGYTF.

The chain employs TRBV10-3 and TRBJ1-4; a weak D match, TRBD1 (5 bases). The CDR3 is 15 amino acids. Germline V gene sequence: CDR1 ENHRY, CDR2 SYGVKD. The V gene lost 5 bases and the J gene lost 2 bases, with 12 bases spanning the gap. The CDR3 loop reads CAISPGPTTNEKLFF. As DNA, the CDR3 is TGTGCCATCAGTCCAGGGCCCACCACTAATGAAAAACTGTTTTTT.

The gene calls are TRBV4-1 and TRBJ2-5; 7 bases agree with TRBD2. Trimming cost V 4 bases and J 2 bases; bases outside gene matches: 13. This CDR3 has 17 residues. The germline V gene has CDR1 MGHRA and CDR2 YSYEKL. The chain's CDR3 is CASSREGGGRAQETQYF. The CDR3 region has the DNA TGCGCCAGCAGCCGTGAGGGCGGGGGACGGGCACAAGAGACCCAGTACTTC.

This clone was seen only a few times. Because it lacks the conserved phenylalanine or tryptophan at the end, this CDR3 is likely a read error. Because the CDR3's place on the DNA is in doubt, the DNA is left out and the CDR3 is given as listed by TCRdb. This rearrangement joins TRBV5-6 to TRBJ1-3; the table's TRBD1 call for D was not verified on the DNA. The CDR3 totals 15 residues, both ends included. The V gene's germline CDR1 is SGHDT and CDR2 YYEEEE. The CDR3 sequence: CASSLSGQAVGASID.

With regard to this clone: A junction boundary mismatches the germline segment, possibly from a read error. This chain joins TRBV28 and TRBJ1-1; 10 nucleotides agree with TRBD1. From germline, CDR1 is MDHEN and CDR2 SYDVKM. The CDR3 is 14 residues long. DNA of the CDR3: TGTGCCAGCAGTTCGCGTCCCGGGACAGGGGAGTACATCTTT. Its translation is CASSSRPGTGEYIF.

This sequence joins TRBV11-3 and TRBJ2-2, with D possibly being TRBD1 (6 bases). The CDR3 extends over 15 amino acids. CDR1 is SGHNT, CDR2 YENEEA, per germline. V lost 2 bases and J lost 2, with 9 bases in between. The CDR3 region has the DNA TGTGCCAGCAGCTTAACACAGGGCAACACCGGGGAGCTGTTTTTT. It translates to CASSLTQGNTGELFF.

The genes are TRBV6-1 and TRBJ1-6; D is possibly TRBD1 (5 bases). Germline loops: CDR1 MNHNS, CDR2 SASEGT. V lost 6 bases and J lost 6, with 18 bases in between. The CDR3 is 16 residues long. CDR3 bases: TGTGCCAGCAGGGAAACCCACGACAGATTTAATTCACCCCTCCACTTT. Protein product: CASRETHDRFNSPLHF.

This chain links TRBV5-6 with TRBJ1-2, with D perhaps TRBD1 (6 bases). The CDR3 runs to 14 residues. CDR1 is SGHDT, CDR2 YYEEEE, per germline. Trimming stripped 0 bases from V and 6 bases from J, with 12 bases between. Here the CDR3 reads CASSLAGGQNGYTF. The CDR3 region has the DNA TGTGCCAGCAGCTTGGCCGGGGGGCAAAATGGCTACACCTTC.

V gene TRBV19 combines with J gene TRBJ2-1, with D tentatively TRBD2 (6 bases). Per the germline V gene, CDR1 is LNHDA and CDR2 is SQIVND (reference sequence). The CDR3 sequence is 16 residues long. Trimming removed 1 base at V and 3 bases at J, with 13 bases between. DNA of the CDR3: TGTGCCAGTAGTATAGGGAGGGGTAAGGTCTACAATGAGCAGTTCTTC. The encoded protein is CASSIGRGKVYNEQFF.

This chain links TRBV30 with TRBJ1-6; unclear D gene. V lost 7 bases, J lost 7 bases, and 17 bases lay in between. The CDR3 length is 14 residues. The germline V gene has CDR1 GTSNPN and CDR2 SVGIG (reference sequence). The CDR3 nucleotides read TGTGCCTTACTGAGGGAGGCCTGGAATTCACCCCTCCACTTT. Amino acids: CALLREAWNSPLHF.

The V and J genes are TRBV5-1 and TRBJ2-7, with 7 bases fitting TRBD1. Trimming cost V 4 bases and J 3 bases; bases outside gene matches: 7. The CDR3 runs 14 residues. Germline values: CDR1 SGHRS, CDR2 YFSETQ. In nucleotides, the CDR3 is TGCGCCAGCAGCAGACAGGGTGAGGGCTACGAGCAGTACTTC. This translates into CASSRQGEGYEQYF.

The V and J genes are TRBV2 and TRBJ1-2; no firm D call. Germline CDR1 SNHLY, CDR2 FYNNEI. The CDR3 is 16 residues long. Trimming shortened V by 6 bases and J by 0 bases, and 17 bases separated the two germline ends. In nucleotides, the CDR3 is TGTGCCAGCAGACCCCAACCGAACCGAGCTAACTATGGCTACACCTTC. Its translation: CASRPQPNRANYGYTF.

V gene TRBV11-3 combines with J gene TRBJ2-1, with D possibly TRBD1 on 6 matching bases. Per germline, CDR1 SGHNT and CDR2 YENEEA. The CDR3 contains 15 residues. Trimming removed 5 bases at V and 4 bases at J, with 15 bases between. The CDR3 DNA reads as TGTGCCAGCAGCATAAAGGGGGAGTGGTACAATGAGCAGTTCTTC. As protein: CASSIKGEWYNEQFF.

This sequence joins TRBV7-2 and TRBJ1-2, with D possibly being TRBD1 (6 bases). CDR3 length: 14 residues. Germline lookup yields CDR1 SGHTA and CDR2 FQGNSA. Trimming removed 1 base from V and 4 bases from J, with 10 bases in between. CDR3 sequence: CASSLVGQSYGYTF. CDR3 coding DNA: TGTGCCAGCAGCTTAGTAGGACAGAGCTATGGCTACACCTTC.

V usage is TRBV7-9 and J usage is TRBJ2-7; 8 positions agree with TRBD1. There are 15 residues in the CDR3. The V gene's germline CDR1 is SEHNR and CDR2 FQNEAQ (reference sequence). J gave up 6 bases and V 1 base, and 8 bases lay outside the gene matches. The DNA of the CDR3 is TGTGCCAGCAGCTTAGTTAGGACAGGGAGTCTCGAGCAGTACTTC. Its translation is CASSLVRTGSLEQYF. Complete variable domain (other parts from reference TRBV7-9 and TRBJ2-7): DTGVSQNPRHKITKRGQNVTFRCDPISEHNRLYWYRQTLGQGPEFLTYFQNEAQLEKSRLLSDRFSAERPKGSFSTLEIQRTEQGDSAMYLCASSLVRTGSLEQYFGPGTRLTVT.